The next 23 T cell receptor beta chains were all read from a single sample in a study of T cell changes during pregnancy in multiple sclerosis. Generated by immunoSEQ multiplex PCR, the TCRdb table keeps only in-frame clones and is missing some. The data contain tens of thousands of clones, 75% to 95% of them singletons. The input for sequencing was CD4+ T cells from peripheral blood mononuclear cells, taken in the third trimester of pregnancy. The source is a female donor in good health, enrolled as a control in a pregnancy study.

CDR3 nucleotides: TGTGCCAGCAGCTTAGACAGGGGCGAGAATGAGCAGTTCTTC. It is translated as CASSLDRGENEQFF. The gene calls are TRBV7-9 and TRBJ2-1; the match to TRBD1 covers 7 bases. V lost 1 base and J lost 7; bases outside the gene matches: 4. Per germline, CDR1 SEHNR and CDR2 FQNEAQ (reference sequence). There are 14 residues in the CDR3.

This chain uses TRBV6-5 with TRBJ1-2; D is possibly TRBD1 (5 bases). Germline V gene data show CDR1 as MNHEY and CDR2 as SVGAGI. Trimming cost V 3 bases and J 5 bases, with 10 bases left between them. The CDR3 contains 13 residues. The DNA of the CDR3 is TGTGCCAGCAGTTATTCAGGGTCGTATGGCTACACCTTC. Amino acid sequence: CASSYSGSYGYTF.

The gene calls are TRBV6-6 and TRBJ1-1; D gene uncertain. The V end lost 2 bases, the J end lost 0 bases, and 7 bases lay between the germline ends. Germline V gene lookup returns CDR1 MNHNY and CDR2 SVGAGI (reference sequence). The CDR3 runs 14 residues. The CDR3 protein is CASSYGPMNTEAFF. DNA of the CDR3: TGTGCCAGCAGTTACGGGCCGATGAACACTGAAGCTTTCTTT.

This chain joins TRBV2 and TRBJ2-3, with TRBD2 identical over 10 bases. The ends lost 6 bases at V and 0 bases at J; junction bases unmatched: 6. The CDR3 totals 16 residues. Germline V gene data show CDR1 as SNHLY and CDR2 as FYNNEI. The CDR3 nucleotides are TGTGCCAGCAGAGAACCGGGACTAGCGAGCACAGATACGCAGTATTTT. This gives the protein CASREPGLASTDTQYF.

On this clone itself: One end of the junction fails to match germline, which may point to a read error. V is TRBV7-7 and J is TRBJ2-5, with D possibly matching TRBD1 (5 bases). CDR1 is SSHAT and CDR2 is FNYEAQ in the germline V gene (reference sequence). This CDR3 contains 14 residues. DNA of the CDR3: TGTGCTAGCAGTTCATCCAGGGTGAGCGAGACCCAGTACTTC. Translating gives CASSSSRVSETQYF.

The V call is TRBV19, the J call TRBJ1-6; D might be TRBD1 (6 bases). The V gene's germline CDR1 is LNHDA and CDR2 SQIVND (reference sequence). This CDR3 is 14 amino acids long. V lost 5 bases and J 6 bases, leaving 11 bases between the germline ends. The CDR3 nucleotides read TGTGCCAGTAGTTGGACAGCGGCTAATTCACCCCTCCACTTT. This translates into CASSWTAANSPLHF.

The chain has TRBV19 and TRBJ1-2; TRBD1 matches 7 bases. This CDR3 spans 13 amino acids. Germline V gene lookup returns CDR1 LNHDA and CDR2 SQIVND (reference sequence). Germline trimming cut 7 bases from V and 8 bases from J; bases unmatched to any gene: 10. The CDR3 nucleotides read TGTGCCAGTACCACAGACAGGGCTGGGGGCTACACCTTC. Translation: CASTTDRAGGYTF.

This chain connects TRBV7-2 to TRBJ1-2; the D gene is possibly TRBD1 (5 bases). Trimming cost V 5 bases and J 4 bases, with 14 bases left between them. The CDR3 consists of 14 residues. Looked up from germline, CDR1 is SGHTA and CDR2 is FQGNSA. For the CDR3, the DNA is TGTGCCAGCAGCGGTCCAGGGTTGACCTATGGCTACACCTTC. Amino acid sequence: CASSGPGLTYGYTF. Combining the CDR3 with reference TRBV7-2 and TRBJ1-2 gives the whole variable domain GAGVSQSPSNKVTEKGKDVELRCDPISGHTALYWYRQSLGQGLEFLIYFQGNSAPDKSGLPSDRFSAERTGGSVSTLTIQRTQQEDSAVYLCASSGPGLTYGYTFGSGTRLTVV.

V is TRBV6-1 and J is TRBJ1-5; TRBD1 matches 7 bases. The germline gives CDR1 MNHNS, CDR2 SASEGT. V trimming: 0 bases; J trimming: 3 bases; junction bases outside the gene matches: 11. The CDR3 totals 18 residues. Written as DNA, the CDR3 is TGTGCCAGCAGTGAAGCGCGAAACCACAGGGGCCACAATCAGCCCCAGCATTTT. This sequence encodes CASSEARNHRGHNQPQHF.

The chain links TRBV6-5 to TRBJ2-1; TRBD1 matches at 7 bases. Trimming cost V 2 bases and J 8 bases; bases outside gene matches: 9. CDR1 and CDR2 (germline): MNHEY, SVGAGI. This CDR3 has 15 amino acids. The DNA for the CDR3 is TGTGCCAGCAGTTACCCCGGACAGGTAGTTCATGAGCAGTTCTTC. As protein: CASSYPGQVVHEQFF.

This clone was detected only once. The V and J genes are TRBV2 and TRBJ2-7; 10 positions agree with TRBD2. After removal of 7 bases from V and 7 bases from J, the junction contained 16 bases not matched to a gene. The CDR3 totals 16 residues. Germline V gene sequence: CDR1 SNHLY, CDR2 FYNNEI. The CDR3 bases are TGTGCCAGCAACCCCACGGCCAGCGGGGGGGCCGGGGAGCAGTACTTC. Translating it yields CASNPTASGGAGEQYF.

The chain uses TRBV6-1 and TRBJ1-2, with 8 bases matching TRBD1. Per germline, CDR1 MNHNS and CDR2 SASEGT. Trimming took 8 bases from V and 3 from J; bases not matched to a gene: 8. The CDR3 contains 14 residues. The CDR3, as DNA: TGTGCCAGCCTCCAGGACAGGGTTGACTATGGCTACACCTTC. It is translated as CASLQDRVDYGYTF.

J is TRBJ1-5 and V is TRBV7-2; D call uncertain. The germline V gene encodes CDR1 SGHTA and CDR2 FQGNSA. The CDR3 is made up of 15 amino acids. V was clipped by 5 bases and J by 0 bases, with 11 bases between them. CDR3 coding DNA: TGTGCCAGCAGCCCGAGGCCCTTTAGCAATCAGCCCCAGCATTTT. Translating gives CASSPRPFSNQPQHF.

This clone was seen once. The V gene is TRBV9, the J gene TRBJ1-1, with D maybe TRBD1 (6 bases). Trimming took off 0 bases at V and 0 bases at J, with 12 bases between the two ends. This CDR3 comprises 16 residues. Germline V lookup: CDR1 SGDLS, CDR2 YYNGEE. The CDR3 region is CASSVVAGEMNTEAFF. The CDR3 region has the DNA TGTGCCAGCAGCGTAGTGGCAGGGGAGATGAACACTGAAGCTTTCTTT. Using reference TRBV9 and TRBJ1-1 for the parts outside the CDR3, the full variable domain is DSGVTQTPKHLITATGQRVTLRCSPRSGDLSVYWYQQSLDQGLQFLIQYYNGEERAKGNILERFSAQQFPDLHSELNLSSLELGDSALYFCASSVVAGEMNTEAFFGQGTRLTVV.

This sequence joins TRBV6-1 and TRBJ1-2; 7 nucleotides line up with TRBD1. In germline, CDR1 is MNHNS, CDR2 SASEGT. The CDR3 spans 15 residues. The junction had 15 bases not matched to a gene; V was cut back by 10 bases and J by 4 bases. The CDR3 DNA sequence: TGTGCCACCCGACCAGGGGGAAGGGGACTCTATGGCTACACCTTC. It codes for CATRPGGRGLYGYTF.

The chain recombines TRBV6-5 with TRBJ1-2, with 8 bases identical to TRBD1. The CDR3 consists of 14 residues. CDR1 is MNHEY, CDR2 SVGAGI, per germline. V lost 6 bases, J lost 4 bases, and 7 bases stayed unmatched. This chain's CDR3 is CASSRDTGGYGYTF. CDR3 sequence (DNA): TGTGCCAGCAGCCGAGACACAGGGGGCTATGGCTACACCTTC.

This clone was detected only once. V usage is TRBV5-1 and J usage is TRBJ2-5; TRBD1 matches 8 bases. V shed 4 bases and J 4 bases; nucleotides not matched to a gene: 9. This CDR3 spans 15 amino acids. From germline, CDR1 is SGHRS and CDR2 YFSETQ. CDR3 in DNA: TGCGCCAGCAGCCTCCAGGGGGCGAGATCAGAGACCCAGTACTTC. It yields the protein CASSLQGARSETQYF.

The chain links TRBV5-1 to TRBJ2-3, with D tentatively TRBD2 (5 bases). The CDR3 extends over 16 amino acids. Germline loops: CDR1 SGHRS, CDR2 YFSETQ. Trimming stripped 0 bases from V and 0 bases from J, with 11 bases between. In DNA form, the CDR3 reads TGCGCCAGCAGCTTGGCCCGAACTAGAAGCACAGATACGCAGTATTTT. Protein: CASSLARTRSTDTQYF.

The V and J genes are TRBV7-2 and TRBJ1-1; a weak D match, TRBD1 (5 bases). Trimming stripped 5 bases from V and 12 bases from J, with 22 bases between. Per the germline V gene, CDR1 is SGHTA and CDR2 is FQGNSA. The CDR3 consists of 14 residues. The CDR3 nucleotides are TGTGCCAGCAGCCCCACGGCGGGGGTTGTGAACACTTTCTTT. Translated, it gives CASSPTAGVVNTFF. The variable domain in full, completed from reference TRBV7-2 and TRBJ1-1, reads GAGVSQSPSNKVTEKGKDVELRCDPISGHTALYWYRQSLGQGLEFLIYFQGNSAPDKSGLPSDRFSAERTGGSVSTLTIQRTQQEDSAVYLCASSPTAGVVNTFFGQGTRLTVV.

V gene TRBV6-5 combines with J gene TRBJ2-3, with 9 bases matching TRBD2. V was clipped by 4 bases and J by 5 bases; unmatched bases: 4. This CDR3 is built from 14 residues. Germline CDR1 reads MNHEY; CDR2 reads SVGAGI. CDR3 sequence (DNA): TGTGCCAGCAGTTTTCAACTAGCGGGAGATACGCAGTATTTT. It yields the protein CASSFQLAGDTQYF.

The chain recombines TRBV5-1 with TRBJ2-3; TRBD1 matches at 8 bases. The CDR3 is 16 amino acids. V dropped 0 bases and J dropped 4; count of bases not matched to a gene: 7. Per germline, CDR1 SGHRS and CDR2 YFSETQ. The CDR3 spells CASSLEATGGSDTQYF. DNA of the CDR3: TGCGCCAGCAGCTTGGAAGCAACAGGGGGGTCAGATACGCAGTATTTT.

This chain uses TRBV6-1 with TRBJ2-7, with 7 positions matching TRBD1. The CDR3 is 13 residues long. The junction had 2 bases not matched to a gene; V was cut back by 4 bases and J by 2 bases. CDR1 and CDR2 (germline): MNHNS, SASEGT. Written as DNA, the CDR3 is TGTGCCAGCAGTGGGACAGGAACCTACGAGCAGTACTTC. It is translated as CASSGTGTYEQYF.

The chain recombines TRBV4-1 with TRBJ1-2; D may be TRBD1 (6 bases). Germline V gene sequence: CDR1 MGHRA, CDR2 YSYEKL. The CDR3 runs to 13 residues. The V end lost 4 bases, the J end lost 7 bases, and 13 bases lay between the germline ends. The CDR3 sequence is CASSRQGISGYTF. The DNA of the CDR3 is TGCGCCAGCAGCCGGCAGGGGATAAGTGGCTACACCTTC.